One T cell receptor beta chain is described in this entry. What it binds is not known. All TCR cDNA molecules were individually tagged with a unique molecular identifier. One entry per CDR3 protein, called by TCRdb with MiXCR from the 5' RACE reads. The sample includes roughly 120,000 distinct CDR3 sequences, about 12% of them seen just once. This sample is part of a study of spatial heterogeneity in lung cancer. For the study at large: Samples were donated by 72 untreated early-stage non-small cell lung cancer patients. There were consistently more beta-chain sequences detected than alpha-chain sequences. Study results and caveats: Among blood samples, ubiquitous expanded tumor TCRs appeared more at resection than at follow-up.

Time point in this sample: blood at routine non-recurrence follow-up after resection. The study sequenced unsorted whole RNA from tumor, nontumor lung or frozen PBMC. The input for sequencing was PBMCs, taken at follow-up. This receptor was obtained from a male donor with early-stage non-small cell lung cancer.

For the CDR3, the DNA is TGTGCCAGTAGTATAGGCGTCAGGCGAATCTCGGATTCACCCCTCCACTTT. Protein sequence: CASSIGVRRISDSPLHF. V and J are TRBV19 and TRBJ1-6; D gene ambiguous. V was shortened by 1 base and J by 8 bases, with 18 bases between the two germline ends. The CDR3 extends over 17 amino acids. The V gene's germline CDR1 is LNHDA and CDR2 SQIVND (reference sequence).